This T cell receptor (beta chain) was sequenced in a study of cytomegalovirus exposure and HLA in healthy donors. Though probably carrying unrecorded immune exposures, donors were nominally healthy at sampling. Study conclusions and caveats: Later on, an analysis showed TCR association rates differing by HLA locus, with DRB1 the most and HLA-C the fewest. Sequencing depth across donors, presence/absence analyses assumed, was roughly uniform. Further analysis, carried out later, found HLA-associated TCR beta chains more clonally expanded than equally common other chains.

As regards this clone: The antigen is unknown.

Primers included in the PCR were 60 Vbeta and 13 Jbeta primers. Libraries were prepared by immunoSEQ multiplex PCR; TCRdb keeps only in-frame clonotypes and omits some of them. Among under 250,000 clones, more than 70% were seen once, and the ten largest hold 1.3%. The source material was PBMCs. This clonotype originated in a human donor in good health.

The CDR3 DNA is TGTGCCAGCAGCCTGTACGGGGTGCAAGAGACCCAGTACTTC. This translates into CASSLYGVQETQYF. The V gene is TRBV14, the J gene TRBJ2-5; a weak D match, TRBD2 (5 bases). The CDR3 extends over 14 amino acids. Germline V CDR1 and CDR2: SGHDN, FVKESK. Trimming took off 4 bases at V and 2 bases at J, with 11 bases between the two ends.